This TCR beta chain was obtained from a study of cytomegalovirus exposure and HLA in healthy donors. For the study at large: Earlier, 150 million to 200 million T cells were analyzed, and approximately 110 million unique TCR beta sequences were found among them.

In germline, CDR1 is SGHTA, CDR2 FQGTGA. The V end lost 2 bases, the J end lost 2 bases, and 6 bases lay between the germline ends. This CDR3 region has 13 residues. The PCR contained 60 Vbeta and 13 Jbeta primers. Libraries were prepared by immunoSEQ multiplex PCR; TCRdb keeps only in-frame clonotypes and omits some of them. The sample totals 56,000 or so clones; its top ten clones hold approximately 2.2%. Sequencing was done on a sample of PBMCs. The chain is built from TRBV7-3 and TRBJ2-5, with TRBD2 as a possible D gene (6 bases). The source is a female donor in good health and CMV-seronegative. Here the CDR3 reads CASSLGTQETQYF. CDR3 nucleotide sequence: TGTGCCAGCAGCTTAGGGACTCAAGAGACCCAGTACTTC.